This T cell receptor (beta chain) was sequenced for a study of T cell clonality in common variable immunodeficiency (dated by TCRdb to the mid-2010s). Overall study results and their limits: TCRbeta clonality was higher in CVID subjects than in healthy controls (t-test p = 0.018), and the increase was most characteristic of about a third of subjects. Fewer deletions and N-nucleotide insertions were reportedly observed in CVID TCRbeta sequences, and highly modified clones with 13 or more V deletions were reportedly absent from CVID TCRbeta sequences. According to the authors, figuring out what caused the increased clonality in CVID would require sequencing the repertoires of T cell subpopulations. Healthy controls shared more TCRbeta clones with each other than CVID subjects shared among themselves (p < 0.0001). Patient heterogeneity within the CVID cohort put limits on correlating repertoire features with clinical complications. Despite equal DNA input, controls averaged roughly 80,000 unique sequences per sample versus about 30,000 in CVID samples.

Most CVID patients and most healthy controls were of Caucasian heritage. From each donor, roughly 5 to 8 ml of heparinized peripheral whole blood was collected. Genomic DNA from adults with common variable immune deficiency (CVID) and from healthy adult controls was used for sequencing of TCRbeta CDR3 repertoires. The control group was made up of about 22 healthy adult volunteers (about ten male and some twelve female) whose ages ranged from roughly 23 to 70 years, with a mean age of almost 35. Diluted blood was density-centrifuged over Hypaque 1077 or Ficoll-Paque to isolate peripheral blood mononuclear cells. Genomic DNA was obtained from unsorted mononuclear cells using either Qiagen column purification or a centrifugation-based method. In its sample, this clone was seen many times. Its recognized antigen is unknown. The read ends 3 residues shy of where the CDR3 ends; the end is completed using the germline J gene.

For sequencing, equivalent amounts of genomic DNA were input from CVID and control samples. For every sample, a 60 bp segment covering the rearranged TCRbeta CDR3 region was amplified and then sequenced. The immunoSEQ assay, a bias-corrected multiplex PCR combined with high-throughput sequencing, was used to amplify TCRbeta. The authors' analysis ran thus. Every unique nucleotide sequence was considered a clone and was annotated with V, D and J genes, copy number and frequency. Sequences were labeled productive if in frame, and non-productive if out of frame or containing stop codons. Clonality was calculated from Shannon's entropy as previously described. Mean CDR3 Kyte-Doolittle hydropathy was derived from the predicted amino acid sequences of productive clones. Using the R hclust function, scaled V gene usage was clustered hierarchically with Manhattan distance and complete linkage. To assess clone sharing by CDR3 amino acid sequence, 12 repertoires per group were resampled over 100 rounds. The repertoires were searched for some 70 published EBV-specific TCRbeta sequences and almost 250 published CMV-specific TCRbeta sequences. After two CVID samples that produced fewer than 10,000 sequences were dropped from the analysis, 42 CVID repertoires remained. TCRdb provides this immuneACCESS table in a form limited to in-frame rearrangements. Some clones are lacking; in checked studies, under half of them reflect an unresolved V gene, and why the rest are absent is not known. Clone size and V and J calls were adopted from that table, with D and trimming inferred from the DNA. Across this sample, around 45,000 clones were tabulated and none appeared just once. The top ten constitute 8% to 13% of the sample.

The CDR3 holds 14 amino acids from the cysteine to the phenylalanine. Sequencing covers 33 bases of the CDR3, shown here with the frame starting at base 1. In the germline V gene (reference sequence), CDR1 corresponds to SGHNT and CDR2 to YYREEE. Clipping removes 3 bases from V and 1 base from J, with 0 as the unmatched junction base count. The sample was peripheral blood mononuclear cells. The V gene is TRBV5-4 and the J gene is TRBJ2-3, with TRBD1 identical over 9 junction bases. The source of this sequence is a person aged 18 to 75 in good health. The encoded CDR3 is CASSWTGGTDTQYF. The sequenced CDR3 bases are TGTGCCAGCAGCTGGACAGGGGGCACAGATACG.